This T cell receptor (beta chain) was obtained from a study of cytomegalovirus exposure and HLA in healthy donors. The length of the CDR3 is 14 residues. Per the germline V gene, CDR1 is WNHNN and CDR2 is SYGVQD (reference sequence). With 7 bases clipped from V and 4 bases from J, the junction kept 8 bases outside the gene matches. Measured with immunoSEQ multiplex PCR; TCRdb has only the in-frame clones, and not every one. The sample records about 74,000 clones, 94% being singletons. The donors were members of the validation cohort, which comprised around 110 subjects and was separate from the first cohort of 670 or so subjects. This clone was counted between two and nine times.

The V gene is TRBV10-1, the J gene TRBJ1-1; 8 positions agree with TRBD1. The TCR sequence derives from a man younger than 30 in good health and CMV-seropositive. What was sequenced was PBMCs. DNA for the CDR3: TGCGCCAGCACCGTGTGTACAGGGGGCACTGAAGCTTTCTTT. Translation gives CASTVCTGGTEAFF.